Each of the 10 T cell receptor beta chains below was sequenced from the same sample in a study of cytomegalovirus exposure and HLA in healthy donors. PCR primers comprised 60 Vbeta and 13 Jbeta primers. Sequenced by immunoSEQ multiplex PCR; TCRdb stores in-frame clones only, minus some. The sample has 150,000 to 200,000 clones, around four fifths seen once. Material: PBMCs. Every receptor here comes from a girl aged 5-17 years in good health and CMV-seropositive.

The chain carries TRBV4-1 and TRBJ1-4; D call uncertain. CDR3 length: 18 amino acids. Germline V lookup: CDR1 MGHRA, CDR2 YSYEKL. The V gene lost 0 bases and the J gene lost 4 bases, with 18 bases spanning the gap. The CDR3 bases are TGCGCCAGCAGCCAAGACTTTTTGGAGAGCCCATTTAATGAAAAACTGTTTTTT. This codes for CASSQDFLESPFNEKLFF.

The genes are TRBV30 and TRBJ1-5; D is possibly TRBD1 (5 bases). The CDR3 runs to 14 residues. CDR1 is GTSNPN and CDR2 is SVGIG in the germline V gene (reference sequence). Trimming pared 3 bases from V and 1 base from J, leaving 10 bases between. The CDR3 region is CAWRLTASNQPQHF. The CDR3 nucleotides read TGTGCCTGGAGGTTGACAGCCAGCAATCAGCCCCAGCATTTT.

The rearrangement joins TRBV7-2 to TRBJ2-3; TRBD2 agrees at 12 bases. This CDR3 has 17 residues. Trimming at V came to 2 bases and at J to 6 bases, leaving 9 bases not matched to a gene. Looked up from germline, CDR1 is SGHTA and CDR2 is FQGNSA. CDR3 amino acids: CASSLSPSGGVGDTQYF. The CDR3 coding sequence is TGTGCCAGCAGCTTATCCCCTAGCGGGGGGGTAGGTGATACGCAGTATTTT.

CDR3 protein: CASSPEGARGRTEAFF. For the CDR3, the DNA is TGTGCCAGCTCCCCGGAGGGGGCCAGGGGTCGTACTGAAGCTTTCTTT. The V and J genes are TRBV18 and TRBJ1-1; 7 bases fit TRBD1. Germline V gene lookup returns CDR1 KGHSH and CDR2 LQKENI. The ends lost 6 bases at V and 5 bases at J; junction bases unmatched: 15. The CDR3 contains 16 residues.

This clone was recorded a few times. V gene TRBV19 combines with J gene TRBJ1-3; the D is unclear. Germline V gene lookup returns CDR1 LNHDA and CDR2 SQIVND (reference sequence). The V and J ends lost 3 bases and 2 bases respectively, with 8 bases between them. This CDR3 is built from 14 residues. The CDR3 spells CASSIAGTGNTIYF. The CDR3 DNA follows: TGTGCCAGTAGTATCGCGGGGACTGGAAACACCATATATTTT.

The chain joins TRBV6-6 to TRBJ2-2; D remains unclear. Trimming took off 3 bases at V and 1 base at J, with 6 bases between the two ends. The V gene's germline CDR1 is MNHNY and CDR2 SVGAGI (reference sequence). This CDR3 contains 14 residues. The CDR3 region is CASSYTENTGELFF. Here the CDR3 DNA reads TGTGCCAGCAGTTATACTGAGAACACCGGGGAGCTGTTTTTT.

The CDR3 loop reads CASSYSWGGNTEAFF. The CDR3, as DNA: TGTGCCAGCAGTTACTCATGGGGGGGGAACACTGAAGCTTTCTTT. The V gene is TRBV6-5, the J gene TRBJ1-1; D might be TRBD1 (5 bases). Germline CDR1 is MNHEY and CDR2 is SVGAGI. There are 15 residues in the CDR3. Trimming took 0 bases from V and 1 from J, leaving 9 bases between them.

This clone was observed a few times. The chain couples TRBV7-6 to TRBJ2-1; 7 bases are a match to TRBD2. The germline CDR1 and CDR2 sequences are SGHVS and FNYEAQ. The CDR3 has 14 residues. The ends lost 3 bases at V and 5 bases at J; junction bases unmatched: 4. DNA for the CDR3: TGTGCCAGCAGCTTGGGGGGGTTAGACAATGAGCAGTTCTTC. This encodes CASSLGGLDNEQFF.

This clone was counted a few times. The chain combines TRBV25-1 with TRBJ2-7, with 7 bases matching TRBD2. V trimming: 5 bases; J trimming: 3 bases; junction bases outside the gene matches: 7. This CDR3 is built from 14 residues. The germline gives CDR1 MGHDK, CDR2 SYGVNS. The CDR3 DNA follows: TGTGCCAGCAGTCGCAGGGAGGGGAGCTACGAGCAGTACTTC. Its protein is CASSRREGSYEQYF.

This clone has only a few counts. The V gene is TRBV19, the J gene TRBJ2-6, with TRBD2 as a possible D gene (5 bases). Germline V lookup: CDR1 LNHDA, CDR2 SQIVND (reference sequence). This CDR3 has 17 residues. V gave up 6 bases and J gave up 2 bases, with 17 bases separating them. The CDR3 loop is CASRGRFSSAGANVLTF. CDR3 in DNA: TGTGCCAGTAGGGGGAGATTCTCCTCGGCTGGGGCCAACGTCCTGACTTTC. The full variable domain, completed using reference TRBV19 and TRBJ2-6, is DGGITQSPKYLFRKEGQNVTLSCEQNLNHDAMYWYRQDPGQGLRLIYYSQIVNDFQKGDIAEGYSVSREKKESFPLTVTSAQKNPTAFYLCASRGRFSSAGANVLTFGAGSRLTVL.